These T cell receptor beta chains were read from a single sample in a study of blood T cell repertoires in COVID-19. Produced via immunoSEQ multiplex PCR; TCRdb's table is partial and in-frame only. The table shows 12,000 or so clones, with 75% to 85% occurring only once. Sequencing was done on a sample of peripheral blood. The receptors here all came from a woman aged 55-70 years with acute or convalescent COVID-19. Both conserved end residues are part of each CDR3. The D gene is left open where the match is weak. The size of a clone is reported for some rows only, either as once, few or many, or as a class for expanded clones.

j_call	d_call	clone_size	v_call	cdr3_nt	cdr3_aa
TRBJ2-3	NA	NA	TRBV29-1	TGCAGCGTTGGTCAGAACACAGATACGCAGTATTTT	CSVGQNTDTQYF
TRBJ1-1	TRBD1	NA	TRBV15	TGTGCCACCGGCCCCGACAGGGCGTTTGGGGAAGCTTTCTTT	CATGPDRAFGEAFF
TRBJ2-3	NA	NA	TRBV7-8	TGTGCCAGCAGCTACTACTCCGAAAATACGCAGTATTTT	CASSYYSENTQYF
TRBJ2-2	NA	NA	TRBV7-2	TGTGCCAGCAGCACCAGTCGGGGGACCGGGGAGCTGTTTTTT	CASSTSRGTGELFF
TRBJ1-2	TRBD1	once	TRBV12-3/TRBV12-4	TGTGCCAGCAGGGGACAGGGGGCCTATGGCTACACCTTC	CASRGQGAYGYTF
TRBJ1-2	NA	NA	TRBV12-3/TRBV12-4	TGTGCCAGCAGTTTAACCCAGGGTAATGGCTACACCTTC	CASSLTQGNGYTF
TRBJ2-1	TRBD2	once	TRBV7-3	TGTGCCAGCAGCCCGGGGGGAGGAGGAAGCAATGAGCAGTTCTTC	CASSPGGGGSNEQFF
TRBJ1-2	TRBD1	NA	TRBV30	TGTGCCTGGAGCCGGGACAGGCCAAGCGGCTACACCTTC	CAWSRDRPSGYTF
TRBJ2-3	NA	few	TRBV7-9	TGTGCCAGCAGCTTACAGGGAAGCACAGATACGCAGTATTTT	CASSLQGSTDTQYF
TRBJ1-2	NA	few	TRBV12-3/TRBV12-4	TGTGCCAGCAGTTTTACGCGCGTGAGGGGCTACACCTTC	CASSFTRVRGYTF
TRBJ2-5	NA	NA	TRBV7-6	TGTGCCAGCAGCTTATTGGCAGTACGGGGAGAGACCCAGTACTTC	CASSLLAVRGETQYF
TRBJ1-1	NA	NA	TRBV15	TGTGCCACCAGCGCCGAGGTTGGAGATACGCCTGAAGCTTTCTTT	CATSAEVGDTPEAFF
TRBJ1-5	NA	NA	TRBV5-5	TGTGCCAGCAGTCTTAAGGGATTACAGGGCGGTCAGCCCCAGCATTTT	CASSLKGLQGGQPQHF
TRBJ2-5	NA	NA	TRBV5-5	TGTGCCAGCAGCTTGCCCGGGGTCGTTCAAGAGACCCAGTACTTC	CASSLPGVVQETQYF
TRBJ1-5	TRBD1	NA	TRBV19	TGTGCCGTGGGACAGCAAGGCAATCAGCCCCAGCATTTT	CAVGQQGNQPQHF
TRBJ1-1	NA	NA	TRBV2	TGTGCCAGCAGGTCAAGAGGGGGGGGGACTGAAGCTTTCTTT	CASRSRGGGTEAFF
TRBJ1-1	NA	NA	TRBV11-1	TGTGCCAGCAGCTTAGAAAGGGGTGGCACTGAAGCTTTCTTT	CASSLERGGTEAFF
TRBJ1-4	TRBD1	NA	TRBV7-9	TGTGCCAGCAGCCCCACAGGGGGCGCGGGTGAAAAACTGTTTTTT	CASSPTGGAGEKLFF
TRBJ1-2	NA	NA	TRBV2	TGTGCCAGCAGAGGGGCTGGAAGGGTTTTTAATGGCTACACCTTC	CASRGAGRVFNGYTF
TRBJ2-2	NA	once	TRBV2	TGTGCCAGCAGTGATTGGGGCCTTAGCGGGAACACCGGGGAGCTGTTTTTT	CASSDWGLSGNTGELFF
TRBJ2-1	NA	NA	TRBV6-5	TGTGCCAGCAGTTATTCTGTATACTCCTACAATGAGCAGTTCTTC	CASSYSVYSYNEQFF
TRBJ2-7	TRBD1	NA	TRBV30	TGTGCCTGGGCCGGGACAGGGTTTCATGAGCAGTACTTC	CAWAGTGFHEQYF
TRBJ1-1	NA	NA	TRBV20-1	TGCAGTGCTAGTAGCTGGGTCGGTGCGGCCCCAGCTTTCTTT	CSASSWVGAAPAFF
TRBJ2-3	TRBD2	NA	TRBV7-2	TGTGCCAGCAGCGTCAGCGGGGGCCTAGGAGAAGATACGCAGTATTTT	CASSVSGGLGEDTQYF
TRBJ1-3	NA	NA	TRBV21-1	TGTGCCAGCAGCAAAGGCCTGACAGGGGGCTCTGGAAACACCATATATTTT	CASSKGLTGGSGNTIYF
TRBJ1-1	NA	few	TRBV5-6	TGTGCCAGCAGCTTGGGCGGGGCGGCCGGGCTCGAAGCTTTCTTT	CASSLGGAAGLEAFF
TRBJ1-2	TRBD1	NA	TRBV29-1	TGCAGCGCAATGACAGGGTGGGCTAACTATGGCTACACCTTC	CSAMTGWANYGYTF